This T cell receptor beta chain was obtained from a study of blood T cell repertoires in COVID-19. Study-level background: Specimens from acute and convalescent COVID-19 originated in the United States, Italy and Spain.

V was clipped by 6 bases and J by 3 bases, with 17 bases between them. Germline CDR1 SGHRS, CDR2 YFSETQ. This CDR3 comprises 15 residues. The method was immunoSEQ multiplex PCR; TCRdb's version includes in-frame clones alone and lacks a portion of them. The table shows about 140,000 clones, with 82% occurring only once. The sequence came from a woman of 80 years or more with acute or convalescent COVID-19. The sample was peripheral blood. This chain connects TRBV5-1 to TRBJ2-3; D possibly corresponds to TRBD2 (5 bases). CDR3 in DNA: TGCGCCAGCAATAGAGGGTCAAGTGTAACAGATACGCAGTATTTT. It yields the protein CASNRGSSVTDTQYF.